Listed below are T cell receptor beta chains from one sample, sequenced in a study of cytomegalovirus exposure and HLA in healthy donors. Sequenced by immunoSEQ multiplex PCR; TCRdb stores in-frame clones only, minus some. Here the sample spans roughly 200,000 clones, around four fifths being singletons. Sequenced sample: PBMCs. All receptors derive from a woman aged 55-69 years in good health and CMV-seropositive. The conserved cysteine and the conserved F or W are not part of the CDR3 here. Each record gives: CDR3 length, V gene, clone size, J gene, CDR3 protein. Clone sizes are given selectively: once, few, many, or a class where the clone is expanded.

12	TRBV30	few	TRBJ2-1	AWSVRGVYNEQF
13	TRBV27	few	TRBJ1-4	ASSSPGTRREKLF
13	TRBV28	NA	TRBJ2-1	ASSLVYRSNNEQF
12	TRBV11-2	few	TRBJ1-2	ASSLADRGRGYT
11	TRBV5-6	NA	TRBJ1-2	ASSSLDIYGYT
14	TRBV7-9	NA	TRBJ2-3	AGSWTSGGFTDTQY
12	TRBV9	NA	TRBJ2-7	ASSDRDRGAEQY
12	TRBV13	once	TRBJ2-1	ASSSAYGEGGQF
15	TRBV7-2	NA	TRBJ2-1	ASSLLFSGGAIIEQF
14	TRBV4-1	NA	TRBJ2-7	ASSQRAMNDVYEQY
13	TRBV28	NA	TRBJ2-3	ASSETRDRANTQY
12	TRBV11-2	NA	TRBJ1-4	ASSAGQNPEKLF
13	TRBV16	NA	TRBJ2-3	ASSHTRGVTDTQY
9	TRBV5-1	NA	TRBJ2-7	ASSGEGEQY
16	TRBV18	NA	TRBJ2-3	ASSLPGQGVASTDTQY
12	TRBV30	NA	TRBJ1-4	AWSIGQVGEKLF
13	TRBV2	NA	TRBJ2-5	ASSPHLQGTETQY
14	TRBV29-1	NA	TRBJ1-1	SVVEVQGVYDTEAF
15	TRBV19	NA	TRBJ2-4	ASSIRHSGVAKNIQY
12	TRBV9	NA	TRBJ1-3	ASSPGQGGNTIY
13	TRBV27	NA	TRBJ1-6	ASSLRQAYNSPLH
12	TRBV6-6	NA	TRBJ2-5	ASSYLTASETQY
13	TRBV28	NA	TRBJ2-3	ASSFGTGGTDTQY
15	TRBV5-1	NA	TRBJ2-3	ASSLGASGGSTDTQY
12	TRBV15	NA	TRBJ2-1	ATGRKTSYNEQF
12	TRBV19	NA	TRBJ1-2	ASRETRGDYGYT